One and the same sample provided the 27 T cell receptor beta chains below, sequenced in a study of CD8 T cells in ankylosing spondylitis. TCRdb re-derived calls from the 5' RACE reads in MiXCR, one entry per CDR3 protein. The sample records 30,000 to 35,000 distinct CDR3 sequences, roughly 29% being singletons. Sequenced input: synovial fluid, either unsorted or a sorted T cell fraction (not recorded which). These receptors were taken from a male donor with ankylosing spondylitis.

V usage is TRBV27 and J usage is TRBJ1-2; possible D gene TRBD1, 6 bases. Germline CDR1 and CDR2: MNHEY and SMNVEV (reference sequence). The CDR3 has 13 residues. V lost 6 bases, J lost 3 bases, and 11 bases lay in between. This chain's CDR3 is CASSQRGDYGYTF. Written as DNA, the CDR3 is TGTGCCAGCAGCCAGAGGGGGGACTATGGCTACACCTTC.

A single count supports this clonotype. The chain couples TRBV2 to TRBJ2-5; D is perhaps TRBD1 or TRBD2 (5 bases each). The CDR3 extends over 14 amino acids. V lost 2 bases and J 7 bases, leaving 14 bases between the germline ends. Germline values: CDR1 SNHLY, CDR2 FYNNEI. The CDR3 region is CASSEWRQGTTQYF. The CDR3 DNA reads as TGTGCCAGCAGTGAATGGAGGCAGGGAACGACCCAGTACTTC.

V is TRBV5-1 and J is TRBJ2-1; the D gene could be TRBD1 or TRBD2 (6 bases each). Looked up from germline, CDR1 is SGHRS and CDR2 is YFSETQ. V was pared by 3 bases and J by 6 bases, with 13 bases between. CDR3 length equals 14 residues. CDR3 bases: TGCGCCAGCAGCTGGGCGGGACAAAGCAATGAGCAGTTCTTC. Protein: CASSWAGQSNEQFF. The variable domain in full, with the rest retrieved from reference TRBV5-1 and TRBJ2-1, is KAGVTQTPRYLIKTRGQQVTLSCSPISGHRSVSWYQQTPGQGLQFLFEYFSETQRNKGNFPGRFSGRQFSNSRSEMNVSTLELGDSALYLCASSWAGQSNEQFFGPGTRLTVL.

The chain has TRBV11-3 and TRBJ2-3, with a possible D match to TRBD1 (5 bases). CDR3 length: 13 residues. Germline V gene data show CDR1 as SGHNT and CDR2 as YENEEA. Trimming shortened V by 6 bases and J by 4 bases, and 11 bases separated the two germline ends. CDR3 in DNA: TGTGCCAGCAGTTATGACAGCGCAGATACGCAGTATTTT. As protein: CASSYDSADTQYF.

This sequence joins TRBV9 and TRBJ1-2; D gene unclear. The ends were cut back, 0 bases at V and 6 bases at J, with 18 bases in the middle. Germline CDR1 and CDR2: SGDLS and YYNGEE. The CDR3 has 16 amino acids. In DNA form, the CDR3 reads TGTGCCAGCAGCGTAGAAAAGGAGTTCACCCCGGATGGCTACACCTTC. Its protein is CASSVEKEFTPDGYTF.

This clonotype was recorded at least ten times. The V gene is TRBV10-2, the J gene TRBJ1-1; 8 nucleotides match TRBD1. This CDR3 is built from 15 residues. The V gene end was trimmed by 6 bases and the J gene end by 0 bases; junction bases not matched to a gene: 6. Germline V CDR1 and CDR2: WSHSY, SAAADI. CDR3 sequence: CASSAGGIMNTEAFF. CDR3 nucleotides: TGCGCCAGCAGCGCAGGGGGCATAATGAACACTGAAGCTTTCTTT.

The chain combines TRBV19 with TRBJ2-3; possibly TRBD2 for D (6 bases). V lost 6 bases and J 4 bases, leaving 17 bases between the germline ends. Looked up from germline, CDR1 is LNHDA and CDR2 is SQIVND (reference sequence). The CDR3 contains 15 residues. Written as DNA, the CDR3 is TGTGCCAGTAGGAGCCGGGACTCCCTGGCAGATACGCAGTATTTT. Residues: CASRSRDSLADTQYF.

This clonotype occurred a few times. The V gene is TRBV30, the J gene TRBJ2-5; TRBD2 aligns across 7 bases. Losses at the gene ends were 0 bases for V and 5 bases for J; bases not matched to a gene: 12. CDR3 length equals 16 residues. The germline CDR1 and CDR2 sequences are GTSNPN and SVGIG (reference sequence). Here the CDR3 DNA reads TGTGCCTGGAGTGTAAGAACTAGCGTATTGTACGAGACCCAGTACTTC. As protein: CAWSVRTSVLYETQYF.

This clonotype was detected many times. The chain recombines TRBV19 with TRBJ2-2; 10 bases are a match to TRBD1. CDR1 and CDR2 (germline): LNHDA, SQIVND (reference sequence). V shed 5 bases, J shed 9 bases, and the junction held 9 bases outside the gene matches. The CDR3 sequence is 15 residues long. The CDR3 coding sequence is TGTGCCAGTAGTGGGCAGGGACAGGGGTTTCGGGAGCTGTTTTTT. This gives the protein CASSGQGQGFRELFF.

This rearrangement joins TRBV30 to TRBJ2-2; the D is unclear. CDR1 and CDR2 from the germline V gene are GTSNPN and SVGIG (reference sequence). V dropped 0 bases and J dropped 4 bases, with 6 bases sitting between them. The CDR3 totals 13 residues. The CDR3 nucleotides are TGTGCCTGGAGTGTAAAGTTCACCGGGGAGCTGTTTTTT. Residues: CAWSVKFTGELFF.

The CDR3 reads CASSDTGYYGYTF. The CDR3 DNA follows: TGTGCCAGCAGTGACACAGGGTACTATGGCTACACCTTC. This chain connects TRBV7-2 to TRBJ1-2; TRBD1 is a possible D gene (6 bases). CDR3 size: 13 residues. Between the trimmed V and J ends, which lost 6 bases and 3 bases, there was a span of 11 bases. Germline V gene lookup returns CDR1 SGHTA and CDR2 FQGNSA.

The chain is built from TRBV12-3 or TRBV12-4 and TRBJ2-2; D remains ambiguous. This CDR3 is 14 amino acids long. V lost 1 base and J 4 bases, leaving 7 bases between the germline ends. This CDR3 is CASSLGVFTGELFF. CDR3 bases: TGTGCCAGCAGTTTAGGAGTCTTCACCGGGGAGCTGTTTTTT.

The table lists this clonotype with a few counts. V usage is TRBV4-2 and J usage is TRBJ1-2; D is unresolved. Germline V gene sequence: CDR1 LGHNA, CDR2 YNFKEQ. This CDR3 has 15 amino acids. The V gene lost 0 bases and the J gene lost 4 bases, with 12 bases spanning the gap. Here the CDR3 reads CASSQEKHSRYGYTF. Written as DNA, the CDR3 is TGTGCCAGCAGCCAAGAAAAACACAGCCGCTATGGCTACACCTTC.

A word on this clonotype: Germline is not matched at one junction end, which may reflect a read error. The V and J genes are TRBV27 and TRBJ2-6; tentatively, D is TRBD1 (6 bases). The CDR3 loop spans 19 amino acids. CDR1 and CDR2 from the germline V gene are MNHEY and SMNVEV (reference sequence). In nucleotides, the CDR3 is TGTGCCAGCAGTTCTAAAACAGGGCTTGGGAGCTCTGGGGCCAACGTCCTGTCTTTC. This encodes CASSSKTGLGSSGANVLSF. Using reference TRBV27 and TRBJ2-6 for the parts outside the CDR3, the full variable domain is EAQVTQNPRYLITVTGKKLTVTCSQNMNHEYMSWYRQDPGLGLRQIYYSMNVEVTDKGDVPEGYKVSRKEKRNFPLILESPSPNQTSLYFCASSSKTGLGSSGANVLSFGAGSRLTVL.

V and J are TRBV20-1 and TRBJ2-1; 10 nucleotides line up with TRBD2. V lost 7 bases and J lost 9; bases outside the gene matches: 15. Germline loops: CDR1 DFQATT, CDR2 SNEGSKA (reference sequence). This CDR3 is 15 amino acids long. The CDR3 here is CSVGSGTSDAGEQFF. DNA of the CDR3: TGCAGTGTCGGGAGTGGGACTAGCGACGCTGGTGAGCAGTTCTTC.

This clonotype came up once. A junction end diverges from the germline sequence, so it may reflect a read error. J is TRBJ2-7 and V is TRBV19, with TRBD2 as a possible D gene (6 bases). From germline, CDR1 is LNHDA and CDR2 SQIVND (reference sequence). The CDR3 loop spans 13 amino acids. This CDR3 is CARSIKGLGEQYF. In DNA form, the CDR3 reads TGTGCCAGAAGTATAAAGGGACTGGGCGAGCAGTACTTC.

This chain connects TRBV27 to TRBJ1-6; TRBD1 matches at 9 bases. CDR3 size: 15 residues. The germline V gene encodes CDR1 MNHEY and CDR2 SMNVEV (reference sequence). The V and J ends lost 7 bases and 9 bases, in that order; junction bases with no gene match: 10. CDR3 nucleotide sequence: TGTGCCAGCACCCTGGGACAGGGATACCGTTCACCCCTCCACTTT. Encoded protein: CASTLGQGYRSPLHF.

The chain recombines TRBV9 with TRBJ2-7, with TRBD2 matching 9 bases. The CDR3 is made up of 16 amino acids. In germline, CDR1 is SGDLS, CDR2 YYNGEE. The ends lost 4 bases at V and 3 bases at J; junction bases unmatched: 11. The chain's CDR3 is CASSPGGLAGLYEQYF. The CDR3 nucleotides read TGTGCCAGCAGCCCCGGGGGGCTAGCGGGACTCTACGAGCAGTACTTC.

This clonotype came up a few times. CDR3 bases: TGCGCCAGCAGCTTAAAGGGGATGAACACTGAAGCTTTCTTT. Amino acids: CASSLKGMNTEAFF. V usage is TRBV5-1 and J usage is TRBJ1-1, with D perhaps TRBD1 (5 bases). The CDR3 contains 14 residues. The germline V gene encodes CDR1 SGHRS and CDR2 YFSETQ. With 2 bases removed from V and 0 bases from J, the gap between germline ends came to 8 bases.

This clonotype was observed at least ten times. V and J are TRBV6-1 and TRBJ2-7; D call uncertain. V was trimmed by 6 bases and J by 2 bases, leaving 17 bases between them. Germline-derived CDR1 and CDR2 are MNHNS and SASEGT. The CDR3 length is 15 residues. In DNA form, the CDR3 reads TGTGCCAGCAGCGTGGATTTTGGCACCACCTACGAGCAGTACTTC. Residues: CASSVDFGTTYEQYF.

This clonotype has ten or more counts. J is TRBJ2-7 and V is TRBV2; D perhaps matches TRBD1 (5 bases). CDR3 length equals 11 residues. V was trimmed by 8 bases and J by 3 bases, leaving 8 bases between them. CDR1 and CDR2 from the germline V gene are SNHLY and FYNNEI. Here the CDR3 reads CASDSSYEQYF. In DNA, the CDR3 is TGTGCCAGCGACAGCAGCTACGAGCAGTACTTC.

This clonotype has only a few counts. The CDR3 reads CATSDWGTGALSSYNEQFF. The CDR3 DNA reads as TGTGCCACCAGTGACTGGGGGACAGGGGCCTTGAGCTCCTACAATGAGCAGTTCTTC. The rearrangement uses TRBV24-1 and TRBJ2-1; TRBD1 aligns across 10 bases. Trimming took 4 bases from V and 0 from J; bases not matched to a gene: 11. This CDR3 has 19 amino acids. Germline lookup yields CDR1 KGHDR and CDR2 SFDVKD.

This chain links TRBV12-3 or TRBV12-4 with TRBJ1-4; 8 bases map to TRBD1. The length of the CDR3 is 17 residues. With 3 bases clipped from V and 8 bases from J, the junction kept 14 bases outside the gene matches. CDR3 bases: TGTGCCAGCAGTTTCACCGTAGGACAGGGCCGAGGGGAAAAACTGTTTTTT. Translating it yields CASSFTVGQGRGEKLFF.

In its sample, this clonotype was seen many times. The chain has TRBV10-3 and TRBJ1-1, with a possible D match to TRBD1 (5 bases). The CDR3 spans 16 residues. V dropped 0 bases and J dropped 3 bases, with 14 bases sitting between them. Germline CDR1 and CDR2: ENHRY and SYGVKD. CDR3 bases: TGTGCCATCAGTGAGTCGATTGGCACGGGGGACACTGAAGCTTTCTTT. This translates into CAISESIGTGDTEAFF.

The chain recombines TRBV14 with TRBJ1-6; tentatively, D is TRBD1 (5 bases). The germline gives CDR1 SGHDN, CDR2 FVKESK. Trimming removed 4 bases at V and 0 bases at J, with 13 bases between. This CDR3 is built from 17 residues. CDR3 DNA sequence: TGTGCCAGCAGCCCGTGGGACGGAAGCTCCTATAATTCACCCCTCCACTTT. Protein sequence: CASSPWDGSSYNSPLHF.

This clonotype turned up a few times. J is TRBJ1-2 and V is TRBV5-1, with TRBD1 matching 7 bases. Germline-derived CDR1 and CDR2 are SGHRS and YFSETQ. V trimming: 4 bases; J trimming: 8 bases; junction bases outside the gene matches: 8. The CDR3 covers 13 residues. This CDR3 reads CASSRQGGEGYTF. As DNA, the CDR3 is TGCGCCAGCAGCCGACAAGGGGGCGAGGGCTACACCTTC.

This chain links TRBV3-1 with TRBJ2-1, with D uncertain. The germline CDR1 and CDR2 sequences are LGHDT and YNNKEL (reference sequence). V dropped 4 bases and J dropped 6 bases, with 19 bases sitting between them. The CDR3 contains 16 residues. CDR3 sequence reads: CASSPQANPYVNEQFF. CDR3 bases: TGTGCCAGCAGCCCTCAGGCTAACCCGTATGTCAATGAGCAGTTCTTC.